This TCR beta chain emerged from a study of blood T cell repertoires in COVID-19. About the study: Whether acute or convalescent, the COVID-19 samples came from the United States, Italy and Spain. In each case, the material was cDNA or gDNA derived from T cells, B-cell-depleted T cells, or PBMCs.

Original data processing: The assay estimated nucleated cells by amplifying reference gene primers. Generated by immunoSEQ multiplex PCR, the TCRdb table keeps only in-frame clones and is missing some. That table furnishes V, J and clone size, whereas the DNA furnished D and trimming. The repertoire has 200,000 to 300,000 clones, roughly 86% of them found once; the top ten carry around 1.6%. From germline, CDR1 is SNHLY and CDR2 FYNNEI. The CDR3 loop spans 14 amino acids. The germline V and J ends were trimmed by 1 base and 3 bases, with 9 bases remaining between them. The receptor was isolated from an older woman who had recovered from COVID-19. This chain connects TRBV2 to TRBJ1-2; D is ambiguous. Sequenced material: peripheral blood. The DNA of the CDR3 is TGTGCCAGCAGTGAAGTGCCGGGGTACTATGGCTACACCTTC. It codes for CASSEVPGYYGYTF.